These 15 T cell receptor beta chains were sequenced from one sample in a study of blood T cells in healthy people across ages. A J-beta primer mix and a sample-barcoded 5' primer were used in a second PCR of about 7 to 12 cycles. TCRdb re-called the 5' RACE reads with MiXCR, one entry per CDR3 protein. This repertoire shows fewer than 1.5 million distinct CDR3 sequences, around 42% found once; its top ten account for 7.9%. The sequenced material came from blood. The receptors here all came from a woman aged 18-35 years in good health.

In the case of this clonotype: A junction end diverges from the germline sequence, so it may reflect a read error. In DNA, the CDR3 is TGCGCCAGTAGCCACCGGTTGTCCGGAGAGACCCAGTACTTC. Encoded protein: CASSHRLSGETQYF. V and J are TRBV4-1 and TRBJ2-5, with D unresolved. The germline CDR1 and CDR2 sequences are MGHRA and YSYEKL. The CDR3 is 14 residues long.

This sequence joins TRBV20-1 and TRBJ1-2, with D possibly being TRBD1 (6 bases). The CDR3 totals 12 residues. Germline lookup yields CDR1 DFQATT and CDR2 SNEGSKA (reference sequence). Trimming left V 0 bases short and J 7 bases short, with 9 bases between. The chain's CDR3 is CSAREGGAGYTF. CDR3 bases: TGCAGTGCTAGAGAGGGGGGCGCTGGCTACACCTTC.

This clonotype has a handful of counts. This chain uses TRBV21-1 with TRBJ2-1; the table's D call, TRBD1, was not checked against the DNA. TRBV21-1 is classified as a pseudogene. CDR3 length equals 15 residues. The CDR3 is CASSKEGVSYNEQFF. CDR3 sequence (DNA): TGTGCCAGCAGCAAAGAGGGGGTCTCCTACAATGAGCAGTTCTTC.

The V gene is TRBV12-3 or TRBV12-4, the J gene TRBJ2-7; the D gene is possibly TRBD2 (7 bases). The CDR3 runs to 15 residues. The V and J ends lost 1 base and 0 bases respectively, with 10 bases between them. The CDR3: CASSLEGGASYEQYF. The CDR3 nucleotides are TGTGCCAGCAGTTTAGAGGGGGGGGCCTCCTACGAGCAGTACTTC.

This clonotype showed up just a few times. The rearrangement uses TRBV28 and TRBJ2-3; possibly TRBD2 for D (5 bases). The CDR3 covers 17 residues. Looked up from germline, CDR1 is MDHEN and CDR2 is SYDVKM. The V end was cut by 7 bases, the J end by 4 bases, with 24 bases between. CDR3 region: CASTPVGDYRYPDTQYF. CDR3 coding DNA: TGTGCCAGCACCCCCGTTGGAGACTATCGTTACCCAGATACGCAGTATTTT. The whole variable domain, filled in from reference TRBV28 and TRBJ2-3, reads DVKVTQSSRYLVKRTGEKVFLECVQDMDHENMFWYRQDPGLGLRLIYFSYDVKMKEKGDIPEGYSVSREKKERFSLILESASTNQTSMYLCASTPVGDYRYPDTQYFGPGTRLTVL.

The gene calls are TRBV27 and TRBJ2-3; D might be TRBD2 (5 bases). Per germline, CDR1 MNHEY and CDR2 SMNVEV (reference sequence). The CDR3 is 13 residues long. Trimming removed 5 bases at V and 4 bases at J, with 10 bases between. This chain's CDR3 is CASSRGFPDTQYF. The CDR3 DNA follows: TGTGCCAGCAGTCGGGGTTTCCCAGATACGCAGTATTTT.

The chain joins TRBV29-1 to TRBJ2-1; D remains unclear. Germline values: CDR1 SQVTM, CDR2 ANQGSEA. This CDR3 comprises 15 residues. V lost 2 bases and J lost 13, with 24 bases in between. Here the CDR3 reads CSVESPLHYKETQFF. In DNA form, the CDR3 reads TGCAGCGTTGAAAGCCCCCTGCACTATAAAGAGACCCAGTTCTTC.

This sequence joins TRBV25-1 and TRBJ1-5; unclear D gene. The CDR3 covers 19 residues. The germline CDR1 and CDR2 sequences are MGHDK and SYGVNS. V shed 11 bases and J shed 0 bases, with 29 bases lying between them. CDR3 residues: CAPPAQATSLAGSNQPQHF. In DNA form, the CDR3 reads TGTGCCCCGCCTGCCCAGGCTACTTCCCTCGCTGGTAGCAATCAGCCCCAGCATTTT.

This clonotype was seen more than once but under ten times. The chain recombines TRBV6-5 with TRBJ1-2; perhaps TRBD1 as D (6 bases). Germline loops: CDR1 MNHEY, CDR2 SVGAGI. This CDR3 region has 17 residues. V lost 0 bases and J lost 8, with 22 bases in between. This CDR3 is CASSYSPRGTPTGGYTF. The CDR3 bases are TGTGCCAGCAGTTACTCTCCGAGGGGGACTCCGACGGGAGGCTACACCTTC.

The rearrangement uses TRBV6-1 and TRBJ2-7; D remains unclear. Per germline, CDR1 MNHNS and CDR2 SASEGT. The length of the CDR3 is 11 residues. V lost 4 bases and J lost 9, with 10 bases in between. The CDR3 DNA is TGTGCCAGCAGTGGGTCCCAAACGCAGTACTTC. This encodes CASSGSQTQYF.

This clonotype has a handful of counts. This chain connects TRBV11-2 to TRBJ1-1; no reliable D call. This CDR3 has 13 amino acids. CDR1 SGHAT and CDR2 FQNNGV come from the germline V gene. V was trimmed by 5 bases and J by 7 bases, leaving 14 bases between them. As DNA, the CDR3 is TGTGCCAGCAGCCCCCTTGACACAAATGAAGCTTTCTTT. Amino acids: CASSPLDTNEAFF.

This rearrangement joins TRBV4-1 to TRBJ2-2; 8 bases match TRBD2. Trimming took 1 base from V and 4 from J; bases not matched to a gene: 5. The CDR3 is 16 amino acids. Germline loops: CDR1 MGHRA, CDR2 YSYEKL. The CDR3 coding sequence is TGCGCCAGCAGCCAAGGGGGCGGGAGGTTCACCGGGGAGCTGTTTTTT. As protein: CASSQGGGRFTGELFF.

DNA for the CDR3: TGCGCCAGCAGCCAGTGGGGGACTAGCGGGGGCAGAGAGCAGTACTTC. Its protein product is CASSQWGTSGGREQYF. This chain uses TRBV4-1 with TRBJ2-5, with 14 nucleotides matching TRBD2. Germline CDR1 reads MGHRA; CDR2 reads YSYEKL. The CDR3 loop spans 16 amino acids. Trimming cost V 3 bases and J 11 bases; bases outside gene matches: 11.

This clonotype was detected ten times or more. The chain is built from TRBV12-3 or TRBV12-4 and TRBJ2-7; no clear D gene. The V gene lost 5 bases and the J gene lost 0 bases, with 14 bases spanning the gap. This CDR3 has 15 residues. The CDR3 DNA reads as TGTGCCAGCAGTACCTTAACTCAGTTCTCCTACGAGCAGTACTTC. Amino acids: CASSTLTQFSYEQYF.

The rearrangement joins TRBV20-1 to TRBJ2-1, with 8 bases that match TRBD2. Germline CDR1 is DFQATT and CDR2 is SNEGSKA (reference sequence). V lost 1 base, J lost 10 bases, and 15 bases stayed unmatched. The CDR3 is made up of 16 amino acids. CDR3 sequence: CSARATGRAPLGEQFF. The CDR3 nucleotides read TGCAGTGCTAGAGCGACCGGGAGGGCCCCCCTGGGCGAGCAGTTCTTC.